These 15 T cell receptor beta chains were sequenced from one sample in a study of cytomegalovirus exposure and HLA in healthy donors (dated by TCRdb to the late 2010s). Libraries were built with the immunoSEQ multiplex PCR assay. The multiplex PCR relied on a mix of 60 forward primers for TCR Vbeta segments and 13 reverse primers for TCR Jbeta segments. The table comes from immuneACCESS by way of TCRdb, which keeps in-frame sequences with V and J called. Part of the clones is missing from these tables; in studies checked, under half for an unresolved V gene and the rest for unknown reasons. The sample table records about 200,000 clones; around four fifths of these occur just once. Less than 4.5% of the sample is held by the ten biggest clonotypes. What was sequenced was PBMCs. These receptors all come from a male donor in good health and CMV-seronegative.

This clone was seen a few times. V is TRBV4-1 and J is TRBJ1-3; 11 nucleotides agree with TRBD1. CDR1 MGHRA and CDR2 YSYEKL come from the germline V gene. J was trimmed by 2 bases and V by 4 bases; bases with no gene match: 4. The CDR3 runs to 16 residues. The CDR3 is CASSLGQGATGNTIYF. The CDR3 region has the DNA TGCGCCAGCAGCCTTGGACAGGGGGCCACTGGAAACACCATATATTTT.

The chain uses TRBV19 and TRBJ2-1; a possible D gene is TRBD1 (5 bases). Germline V gene sequence: CDR1 LNHDA, CDR2 SQIVND (reference sequence). The CDR3 covers 13 residues. Trimming stripped 3 bases from V and 8 bases from J, with 11 bases between. The CDR3 sequence: CASSMATGDEQFF. The DNA for the CDR3 is TGTGCCAGTAGTATGGCTACAGGTGATGAGCAGTTCTTC.

The gene calls are TRBV2 and TRBJ2-5, with a tentative D call TRBD2 (5 bases). The CDR3 extends over 14 amino acids. CDR1 SNHLY and CDR2 FYNNEI come from the germline V gene. The V end lost 3 bases, the J end lost 4 bases, and 12 bases lay between the germline ends. CDR3 loop: CASSDTGKSETQYF. The CDR3 region has the DNA TGTGCCAGCAGTGACACGGGAAAGTCAGAGACCCAGTACTTC. The full variable domain, completed using reference TRBV2 and TRBJ2-5, is EPEVTQTPSHQVTQMGQEVILRCVPISNHLYFYWYRQILGQKVEFLVSFYNNEISEKSEIFDDQFSVERPDGSNFTLKIRSTKLEDSAMYFCASSDTGKSETQYFGPGTRLLVL.

CDR3 residues: CASSFSGRGLGYF. In DNA, the CDR3 is TGTGCCAGCAGTTTTTCCGGCCGCGGTCTTGGGTACTTC. The V call is TRBV28, the J call TRBJ2-7; D is undetermined. The CDR3 length is 13 residues. Trimming removed 3 bases at V and 12 bases at J, with 18 bases between. Per the germline V gene, CDR1 is MDHEN and CDR2 is SYDVKM.

V and J are TRBV9 and TRBJ2-2; 7 bases are a match to TRBD2. Germline V gives CDR1 SGDLS, CDR2 YYNGEE. V gave up 0 bases and J gave up 2 bases; unmatched junction bases: 7. The CDR3 contains 17 residues. The CDR3 spells CASSVALRESNTGELFF. The CDR3 coding sequence is TGTGCCAGCAGCGTAGCTTTGCGGGAGTCTAACACCGGGGAGCTGTTTTTT.

The chain uses TRBV7-2 and TRBJ2-7; 9 positions match TRBD2. The J segment lost 1 base and the V segment lost 2 bases, leaving 3 bases of the junction unmatched. The CDR3 runs to 15 residues. Germline V gene data show CDR1 as SGHTA and CDR2 as FQGNSA. Here the CDR3 DNA reads TGTGCCAGCAGCTTACCTAGCGGGATATCCTACGAGCAGTACTTC. Translated, it gives CASSLPSGISYEQYF. Full variable domain (missing parts from reference TRBV7-2 and TRBJ2-7): GAGVSQSPSNKVTEKGKDVELRCDPISGHTALYWYRQSLGQGLEFLIYFQGNSAPDKSGLPSDRFSAERTGGSVSTLTIQRTQQEDSAVYLCASSLPSGISYEQYFGPGTRLTVT.

This chain joins TRBV19 and TRBJ2-2; 13 bases are a match to TRBD2. After removal of 8 bases from V and 6 bases from J, the junction contained 3 bases not matched to a gene. CDR3 length: 14 residues. Per the germline V gene, CDR1 is LNHDA and CDR2 is SQIVND (reference sequence). The CDR3 DNA reads TGTGCCAGTGCAGGACTAGCGGGAGCCGGGGAGCTGTTTTTT. It encodes CASAGLAGAGELFF.

This rearrangement joins TRBV6-1 to TRBJ1-1; 8 positions agree with TRBD1. The germline V gene encodes CDR1 MNHNS and CDR2 SASEGT. The CDR3 is 15 residues long. With 4 bases clipped from V and 0 bases from J, the junction kept 4 bases outside the gene matches. Written as DNA, the CDR3 is TGTGCCAGCAGTGCCCGACAGGGGATGAACACTGAAGCTTTCTTT. Encoded protein: CASSARQGMNTEAFF.

The chain combines TRBV19 with TRBJ2-1; 7 bases map to TRBD2. Germline-derived CDR1 and CDR2 are LNHDA and SQIVND (reference sequence). V lost 5 bases to trimming and J lost 4 bases; unmatched junction nucleotides: 11. The CDR3 extends over 16 amino acids. In nucleotides, the CDR3 is TGTGCCAGTAGTTGGGTAACGGGAGGCGATTACAATGAGCAGTTCTTC. The encoded protein is CASSWVTGGDYNEQFF.

This chain connects TRBV27 to TRBJ1-1; TRBD1 might be the D (6 bases). In germline, CDR1 is MNHEY, CDR2 SMNVEV (reference sequence). The CDR3 contains 13 residues. Trimming cost V 2 bases and J 4 bases, with 8 bases left between them. The CDR3 protein is CASSLRGSTEAFF. CDR3 coding DNA: TGTGCCAGCAGTTTAAGGGGGTCCACTGAAGCTTTCTTT.

V usage is TRBV11-1 and J usage is TRBJ1-1; D might be TRBD1 (5 bases). Trimming removed 2 bases at V and 5 bases at J, with 12 bases between. This CDR3 region has 14 residues. CDR1 and CDR2 (germline): SGHAT, FQDESV (reference sequence). The CDR3 is CASSLIQGSTEAFF. The CDR3 bases are TGTGCCAGCAGCTTAATTCAGGGATCGACTGAAGCTTTCTTT.

The chain has TRBV5-1 and TRBJ1-1, with D uncertain. Germline V CDR1 and CDR2: SGHRS, YFSETQ. V was shortened by 4 bases and J by 4 bases, with 14 bases between the two germline ends. The CDR3 is 14 residues long. CDR3 nucleotide sequence: TGCGCCAGCAGCCTTGCTATCGGTAGCACTGAAGCTTTCTTT. Residues: CASSLAIGSTEAFF.

The V and J genes are TRBV28 and TRBJ2-7; D might be TRBD1 (7 bases). Germline assignment: CDR1 MDHEN and CDR2 SYDVKM. The length of the CDR3 is 16 residues. The V end was cut by 1 base, the J end by 2 bases, with 15 bases between. The CDR3 here is CASSLFGGGQPYEQYF. CDR3 nucleotides: TGTGCCAGCAGTTTATTCGGAGGGGGCCAACCCTACGAGCAGTACTTC.

This clone was found many times. This chain joins TRBV5-8 and TRBJ2-1; D unresolved. The CDR3 covers 13 residues. Looked up from germline, CDR1 is SGHTS and CDR2 is YDEGEE. Deletions cut 2 bases from V and 6 bases from J, with 9 bases between. The DNA for the CDR3 is TGTGCCAGCAGCTTCAATGTCGGCAATGAGCAGTTCTTC. Amino acids: CASSFNVGNEQFF.

The chain links TRBV6-1 to TRBJ2-1, with 11 positions matching TRBD1. The junction had 5 bases not matched to a gene; V was cut back by 6 bases and J by 4 bases. The CDR3 loop spans 15 amino acids. Germline assignment: CDR1 MNHNS and CDR2 SASEGT. The DNA for the CDR3 is TGTGCCAGCAGGGCGGACAGGGGGCTTTACAATGAGCAGTTCTTC. Protein sequence: CASRADRGLYNEQFF.